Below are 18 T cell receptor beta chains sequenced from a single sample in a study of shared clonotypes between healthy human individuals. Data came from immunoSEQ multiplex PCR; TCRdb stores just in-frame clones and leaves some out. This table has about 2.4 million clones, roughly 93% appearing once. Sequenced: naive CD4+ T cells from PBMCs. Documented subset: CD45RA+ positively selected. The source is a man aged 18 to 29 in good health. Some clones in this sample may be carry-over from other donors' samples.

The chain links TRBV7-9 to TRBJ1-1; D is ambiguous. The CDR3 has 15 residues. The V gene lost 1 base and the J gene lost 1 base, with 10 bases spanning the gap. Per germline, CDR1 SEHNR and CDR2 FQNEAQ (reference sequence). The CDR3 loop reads CASSLVDGGNTEAFF. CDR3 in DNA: TGTGCCAGCAGCTTAGTGGATGGCGGGAACACTGAAGCTTTCTTT.

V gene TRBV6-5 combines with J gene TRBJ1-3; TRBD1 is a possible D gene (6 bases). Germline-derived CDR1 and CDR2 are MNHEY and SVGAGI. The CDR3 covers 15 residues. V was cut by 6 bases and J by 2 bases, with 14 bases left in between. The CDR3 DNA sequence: TGTGCCAGCAGCCTCAGGGGCATAGCTGGAAACACCATATATTTT. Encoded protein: CASSLRGIAGNTIYF.

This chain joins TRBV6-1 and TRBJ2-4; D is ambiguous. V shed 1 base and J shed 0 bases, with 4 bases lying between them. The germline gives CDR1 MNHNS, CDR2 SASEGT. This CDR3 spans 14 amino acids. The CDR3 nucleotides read TGTGCCAGCAGTGAAGGAATAGCCAAAAACATTCAGTACTTC. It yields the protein CASSEGIAKNIQYF.

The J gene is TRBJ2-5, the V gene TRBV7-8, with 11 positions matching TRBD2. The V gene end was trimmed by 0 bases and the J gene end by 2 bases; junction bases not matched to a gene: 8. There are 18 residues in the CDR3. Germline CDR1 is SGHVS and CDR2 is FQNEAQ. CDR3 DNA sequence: TGTGCCAGCAGCTTAGCGCCTAGCGGGAGGCCATCTCAAGAGACCCAGTACTTC. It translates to CASSLAPSGRPSQETQYF.

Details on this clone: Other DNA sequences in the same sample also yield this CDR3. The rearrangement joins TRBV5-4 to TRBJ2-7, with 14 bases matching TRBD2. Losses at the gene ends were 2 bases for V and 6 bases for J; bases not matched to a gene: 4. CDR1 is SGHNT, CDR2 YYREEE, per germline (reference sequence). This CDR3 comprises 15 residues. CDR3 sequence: CASSLGGLAGAEQYF. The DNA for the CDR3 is TGTGCCAGCAGCTTAGGGGGACTAGCGGGAGCCGAGCAGTACTTC.

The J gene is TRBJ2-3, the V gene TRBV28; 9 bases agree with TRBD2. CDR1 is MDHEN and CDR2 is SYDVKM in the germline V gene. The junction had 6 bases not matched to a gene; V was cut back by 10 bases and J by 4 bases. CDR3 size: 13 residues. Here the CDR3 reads CATRAGGPDTQYF. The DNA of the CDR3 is TGTGCCACCAGAGCGGGGGGCCCAGATACGCAGTATTTT.

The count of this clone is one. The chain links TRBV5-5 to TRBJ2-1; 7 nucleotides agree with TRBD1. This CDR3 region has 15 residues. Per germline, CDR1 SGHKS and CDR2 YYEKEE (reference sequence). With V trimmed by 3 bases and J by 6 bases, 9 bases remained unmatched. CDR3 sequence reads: CASSSTGSTVNEQFF. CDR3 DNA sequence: TGTGCCAGCAGCTCGACAGGGAGTACAGTCAATGAGCAGTTCTTC. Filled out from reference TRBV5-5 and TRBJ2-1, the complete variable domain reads DAGVTQSPTHLIKTRGQQVTLRCSPISGHKSVSWYQQVLGQGPQFIFQYYEKEERGRGNFPDRFSARQFPNYSSELNVNALLLGDSALYLCASSSTGSTVNEQFFGPGTRLTVL.

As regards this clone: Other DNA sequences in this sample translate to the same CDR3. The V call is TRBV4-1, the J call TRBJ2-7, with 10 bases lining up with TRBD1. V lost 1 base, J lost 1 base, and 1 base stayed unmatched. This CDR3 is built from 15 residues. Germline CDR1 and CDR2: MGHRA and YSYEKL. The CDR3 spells CASSQAGQGSYEQYF. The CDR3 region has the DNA TGCGCCAGCAGCCAAGCGGGACAGGGGTCCTACGAGCAGTACTTC.

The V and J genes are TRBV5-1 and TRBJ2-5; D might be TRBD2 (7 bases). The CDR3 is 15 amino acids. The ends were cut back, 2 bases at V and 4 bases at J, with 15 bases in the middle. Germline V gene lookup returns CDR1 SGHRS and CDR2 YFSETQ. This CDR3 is CASSFGRGGRETQYF. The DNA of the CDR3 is TGCGCCAGCAGCTTCGGACGCGGGGGCCGAGAGACCCAGTACTTC.

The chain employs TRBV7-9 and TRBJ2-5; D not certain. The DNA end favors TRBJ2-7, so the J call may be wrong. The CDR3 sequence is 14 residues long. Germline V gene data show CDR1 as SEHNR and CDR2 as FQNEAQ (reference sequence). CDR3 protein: CASSLGGYPHEQYF. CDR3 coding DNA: TGTGCCAGCAGCTTAGGCGGATATCCCCACGAGCAGTACTTC.

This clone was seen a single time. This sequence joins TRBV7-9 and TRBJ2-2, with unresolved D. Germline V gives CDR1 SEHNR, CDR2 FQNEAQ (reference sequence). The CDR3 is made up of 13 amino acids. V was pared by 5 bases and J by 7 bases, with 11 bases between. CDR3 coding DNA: TGTGCCAGCAGCCCACGTTGGATCGGGGAGCTGTTTTTT. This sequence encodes CASSPRWIGELFF.

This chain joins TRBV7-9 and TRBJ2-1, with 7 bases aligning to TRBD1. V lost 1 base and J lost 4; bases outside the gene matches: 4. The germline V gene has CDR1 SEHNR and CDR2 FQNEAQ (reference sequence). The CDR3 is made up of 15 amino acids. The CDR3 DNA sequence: TGTGCCAGCAGCTTAGGACAGGGAAGATACAATGAGCAGTTCTTC. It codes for CASSLGQGRYNEQFF. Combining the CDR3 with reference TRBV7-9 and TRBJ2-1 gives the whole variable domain DTGVSQNPRHKITKRGQNVTFRCDPISEHNRLYWYRQTLGQGPEFLTYFQNEAQLEKSRLLSDRFSAERPKGSFSTLEIQRTEQGDSAMYLCASSLGQGRYNEQFFGPGTRLTVL.

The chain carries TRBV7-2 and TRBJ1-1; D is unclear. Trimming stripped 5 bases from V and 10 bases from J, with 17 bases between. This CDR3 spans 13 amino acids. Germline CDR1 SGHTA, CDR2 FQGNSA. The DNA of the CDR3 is TGTGCCAGCAGCCGAAGCGTAGGGCGAGGAGCTTTCTTT. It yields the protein CASSRSVGRGAFF.

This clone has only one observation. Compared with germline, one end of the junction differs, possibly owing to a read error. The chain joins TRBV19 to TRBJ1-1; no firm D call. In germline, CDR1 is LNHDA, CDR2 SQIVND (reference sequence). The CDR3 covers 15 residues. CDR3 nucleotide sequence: TGTGCCAGTAGTACCCCGGGCAGAAAGAACGCTGAAGCTTTCTTT. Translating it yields CASSTPGRKNAEAFF.

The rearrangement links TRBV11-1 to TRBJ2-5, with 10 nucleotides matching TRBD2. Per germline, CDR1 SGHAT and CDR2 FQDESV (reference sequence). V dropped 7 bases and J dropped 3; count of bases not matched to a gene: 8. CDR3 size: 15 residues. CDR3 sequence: CASTPSGRGEETQYF. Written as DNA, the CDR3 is TGTGCCAGCACCCCTAGCGGGAGAGGAGAAGAGACCCAGTACTTC.

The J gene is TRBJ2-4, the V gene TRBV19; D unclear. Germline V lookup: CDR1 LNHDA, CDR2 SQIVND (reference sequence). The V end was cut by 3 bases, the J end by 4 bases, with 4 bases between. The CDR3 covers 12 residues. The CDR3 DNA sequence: TGTGCCAGTAGTATCCAGAAAAACATTCAGTACTTC. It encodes CASSIQKNIQYF.

CDR3 sequence reads: CASSHSGTSGRAGTDTQYF. For the CDR3, the DNA is TGTGCCAGCAGCCACTCGGGGACTAGCGGGAGGGCCGGCACAGATACGCAGTATTTT. The chain carries TRBV7-2 and TRBJ2-3; 16 bases agree with TRBD2. Looked up from germline, CDR1 is SGHTA and CDR2 is FQGNSA. There are 19 residues in the CDR3. Trimming cost V 5 bases and J 1 base; bases outside gene matches: 9.

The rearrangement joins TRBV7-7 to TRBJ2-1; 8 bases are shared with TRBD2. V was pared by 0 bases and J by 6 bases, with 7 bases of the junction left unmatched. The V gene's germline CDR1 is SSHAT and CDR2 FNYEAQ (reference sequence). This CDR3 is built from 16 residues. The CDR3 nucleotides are TGTGCCAGCAGCTTAGCCGGAGTAGCGGGGTTCAATGAGCAGTTCTTC. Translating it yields CASSLAGVAGFNEQFF.